What follows are 7 T cell receptor beta chains derived from one specimen sequenced in a study of shared clonotypes between healthy human individuals. Assay used: immunoSEQ multiplex PCR; TCRdb lists only in-frame clones, some missing. The sample consists of about 1 million clones, approximately 80% of them appearing once. The source material was memory CD4+ T cells from PBMCs. As to subset: CD45RA-negative fraction. Receptor source: a man between 18 and 29 years old in good health. Some clones in this sample may be carry-over from other donors' samples.

The chain joins TRBV4-2 to TRBJ1-3; 8 bases are a match to TRBD1. CDR3 length equals 17 residues. Germline V lookup: CDR1 LGHNA, CDR2 YNFKEQ. Trimming took 2 bases from V and 0 from J; bases not matched to a gene: 6. CDR3 sequence: CASSQLSGGNSGNTIYF. CDR3 DNA: TGTGCCAGCAGCCAATTATCAGGGGGCAACTCTGGAAACACCATATATTTT.

This clone was seen once. Here the CDR3 DNA reads TGTGCTAGTGGTGCTTCCGGGACTATCTACGAGCAGTACTTC. This sequence encodes CASGASGTIYEQYF. V and J are TRBV12-5 and TRBJ2-7; 7 nucleotides match TRBD2. This CDR3 has 14 amino acids. Germline CDR1 is LGHNT and CDR2 is FRNRAP. The V segment lost 5 bases and the J segment 3 bases; nucleotides outside the gene matches: 7. Full variable domain (rest looked up from reference TRBV12-5 and TRBJ2-7): DARVTQTPRHKVTEMGQEVTMRCQPILGHNTVFWYRQTMMQGLELLAYFRNRAPLDDSGMPKDRFSAEMPDATLATLKIQPSEPRDSAVYFCASGASGTIYEQYFGPGTRLTVT.

The chain couples TRBV2 to TRBJ2-1; the match to TRBD2 covers 7 bases. Germline assignment: CDR1 SNHLY and CDR2 FYNNEI. The CDR3 is made up of 15 amino acids. V lost 8 bases and J lost 2; bases outside the gene matches: 9. CDR3: CASRELSGTYNEQFF. CDR3 sequence (DNA): TGTGCCAGCCGGGAATTAAGCGGGACCTACAATGAGCAGTTCTTC.

About this clone itself: The same CDR3 is also encoded by other DNA sequences in this sample. DNA of the CDR3: TGTGCCAGCAGCCTCGGACAGGGCAATCAGCCCCAGCATTTT. Amino acid sequence: CASSLGQGNQPQHF. This chain joins TRBV27 and TRBJ1-5, with TRBD1 matching 7 bases. In germline, CDR1 is MNHEY, CDR2 SMNVEV (reference sequence). This CDR3 is built from 14 residues. V trimming: 6 bases; J trimming: 2 bases; junction bases outside the gene matches: 4.

Here the CDR3 reads CASRNQDSLAGGCEQYF. The CDR3 nucleotides are TGTGCCAGCAGGAATCAGGACTCGCTAGCGGGAGGTTGCGAGCAGTACTTC. The genes are TRBV21-1 and TRBJ2-7; the table's D call TRBD2 went unverified against the DNA. TRBV21-1 is assigned pseudogene status. This CDR3 comprises 17 residues.

The table lists this clone with many counts. This same CDR3 is encoded by further DNA sequences in the sample. The chain couples TRBV19 to TRBJ1-2; unclear D gene. V gave up 3 bases and J gave up 5 bases, with 7 bases separating them. The CDR3 loop spans 12 amino acids. The germline V gene has CDR1 LNHDA and CDR2 SQIVND (reference sequence). The CDR3 loop reads CASSMGIYGYTF. CDR3 nucleotide sequence: TGTGCCAGTAGTATGGGGATATATGGCTACACCTTC.

The chain has TRBV18 and TRBJ2-1; weak D call: TRBD2 (5 bases). V shed 5 bases and J shed 7 bases, with 21 bases lying between them. The germline V gene has CDR1 KGHSH and CDR2 LQKENI. The CDR3 has 16 residues. The CDR3 loop is CASSTSQASTNNEQFF. The CDR3 DNA reads as TGTGCCAGCTCAACAAGCCAGGCTAGCACGAATAATGAGCAGTTCTTC.